These 9 T cell receptor beta chains were all obtained from the same sample, sequenced in a study of shared clonotypes between healthy human individuals. The method was immunoSEQ multiplex PCR; TCRdb's version includes in-frame clones alone and lacks a portion of them. The table records 530,000 or so clones, about 79% of them present only once. Material for sequencing was PBMCs. The receptor source for this set is a woman aged 40 to 50 in good health. Some clones in this sample may be carry-over from other donors' samples.

Only one count was recorded for this clone. V usage is TRBV6-1 and J usage is TRBJ2-1; 10 bases are a match to TRBD2. Germline assignment: CDR1 MNHNS and CDR2 SASEGT. With 4 bases clipped from V and 4 bases from J, the junction kept 1 base outside the gene matches. The CDR3 extends over 14 amino acids. The CDR3 loop is CASSGTSGYNEQFF. CDR3 bases: TGTGCCAGCAGTGGGACTAGCGGATACAATGAGCAGTTCTTC.

This clone was detected once. The chain joins TRBV28 to TRBJ1-6; D is perhaps TRBD1 (6 bases). The length of the CDR3 is 15 residues. CDR1 and CDR2 (germline): MDHEN, SYDVKM. With 3 bases removed from V and 8 bases from J, the gap between germline ends came to 14 bases. CDR3 nucleotides: TGTGCCAGCAGTTTGGGGGCAGTGGGTGATTCACCCCTCCACTTT. As protein: CASSLGAVGDSPLHF.

V and J are TRBV9 and TRBJ2-5; possible D gene TRBD1, 5 bases. The CDR3 consists of 15 residues. V lost 0 bases and J lost 5, with 14 bases in between. The V gene's germline CDR1 is SGDLS and CDR2 YYNGEE. CDR3 coding DNA: TGTGCCAGCAGCGTAGGGAGTTACTCAGGGGAGACCCAGTACTTC. It codes for CASSVGSYSGETQYF.

The chain is built from TRBV7-2 and TRBJ2-2, with 7 nucleotides matching TRBD2. Trimming took 0 bases from V and 1 from J; bases not matched to a gene: 2. The CDR3 is 16 residues long. The germline V gene has CDR1 SGHTA and CDR2 FQGNSA. This CDR3 is CASSLAGGMNTGELFF. CDR3 DNA sequence: TGTGCCAGCAGCTTAGCGGGAGGGATGAACACCGGGGAGCTGTTTTTT.

V and J are TRBV6-1 and TRBJ1-4; D might be TRBD1 (5 bases). Germline assignment: CDR1 MNHNS and CDR2 SASEGT. This CDR3 spans 15 amino acids. Trimming shortened V by 2 bases and J by 3 bases, and 10 bases separated the two germline ends. CDR3 nucleotide sequence: TGTGCCAGCAGTGAACGAGGGGTCCCTAATGAAAAACTGTTTTTT. Amino acids: CASSERGVPNEKLFF.

This clone was seen ten or more times. The chain recombines TRBV19 with TRBJ2-1, with D perhaps matching TRBD2 (5 bases). The CDR3 has 15 amino acids. CDR1 is LNHDA, CDR2 SQIVND, per germline (reference sequence). V shed 5 bases and J shed 0 bases, with 11 bases lying between them. The CDR3 DNA is TGTGCCAGTAGTTATTCGGGGAGCTCCTACAATGAGCAGTTCTTC. It codes for CASSYSGSSYNEQFF.

As regards this clone: In the same sample, other DNA sequences code for this CDR3. The rearrangement links TRBV5-1 to TRBJ2-2, with a possible D match to TRBD1 (6 bases). There are 14 residues in the CDR3. V was clipped by 0 bases and J by 4 bases, with 7 bases between them. Germline V gives CDR1 SGHRS, CDR2 YFSETQ. The CDR3 sequence: CASSLVGGTGELFF. The CDR3 region has the DNA TGCGCCAGCAGCTTGGTAGGGGGCACCGGGGAGCTGTTTTTT.

The chain is built from TRBV7-2 and TRBJ2-1, with a possible D match to TRBD2 (6 bases). This CDR3 is built from 13 residues. Germline V gene lookup returns CDR1 SGHTA and CDR2 FQGNSA. With 2 bases removed from V and 10 bases from J, the gap between germline ends came to 12 bases. The DNA of the CDR3 is TGTGCCAGCAGCTTAACGCGGCGGGGCGAGCAGTTCTTC. It encodes CASSLTRRGEQFF.

The chain uses TRBV29-1 and TRBJ2-6, with no clear D. The CDR3 has 15 amino acids. V lost 3 bases to trimming and J lost 0 bases, with 9 bases between them. Germline values: CDR1 SQVTM, CDR2 ANQGSEA. The CDR3 sequence: CSVEYSSSGANVLTF. In DNA form, the CDR3 reads TGCAGCGTTGAGTACAGCTCCTCTGGGGCCAACGTCCTGACTTTC.